Presented here are 31 T cell receptor beta chains from one specimen sequenced in a study of blood T cell repertoires in COVID-19. This table comes from immunoSEQ multiplex PCR, and its TCRdb copy is limited to in-frame clones, with some not included. The repertoire holds 350,000 to 400,000 clones, over 85% seen once, with 1.7% in the top ten. Material: PBMCs or T cells enriched from blood (not recorded which). The receptors were gathered from a woman under 40 who had recovered from COVID-19.

The chain carries TRBV14 and TRBJ2-1; D gene uncertain. CDR1 and CDR2 from the germline V gene are SGHDN and FVKESK. V was trimmed by 2 bases and J by 1 base, leaving 6 bases between them. This CDR3 spans 14 amino acids. The CDR3 protein is CASSQRVSYNEQFF. The DNA for the CDR3 is TGTGCCAGCAGCCAACGGGTATCCTACAATGAGCAGTTCTTC.

The rearrangement joins TRBV9 to TRBJ1-2; D is uncertain. Trimming took off 6 bases at V and 8 bases at J, with 11 bases between the two ends. The CDR3 contains 11 residues. Germline V gene data show CDR1 as SGDLS and CDR2 as YYNGEE. CDR3 sequence reads: CASTGISGYTF. The CDR3, as DNA: TGTGCCAGCACCGGGATCTCGGGCTACACCTTC.

The chain recombines TRBV5-6 with TRBJ2-2; D might be TRBD2 (7 bases). V was cut by 1 base and J by 4 bases, with 17 bases left in between. CDR3 length: 17 residues. CDR1 and CDR2 from the germline V gene are SGHDT and YYEEEE. CDR3 sequence (DNA): TGTGCCAGCAGCTTGTTTCGCGGGGGCGTCCCCACCGGGGAGCTGTTTTTT. Amino acid sequence: CASSLFRGGVPTGELFF. The complete variable domain, with remaining parts taken from reference TRBV5-6 and TRBJ2-2, reads DAGVTQSPTHLIKTRGQQVTLRCSPKSGHDTVSWYQQALGQGPQFIFQYYEEEERQRGNFPDRFSGHQFPNYSSELNVNALLLGDSALYLCASSLFRGGVPTGELFFGEGSRLTVL.

The chain couples TRBV4-2 to TRBJ2-1; tentatively, D is TRBD2 (6 bases). With 6 bases removed from V and 8 bases from J, the gap between germline ends came to 20 bases. CDR1 and CDR2 from the germline V gene are LGHNA and YNFKEQ. The CDR3 consists of 15 residues. The CDR3 sequence: CASRNRDSFGDEQFF. Written as DNA, the CDR3 is TGTGCCAGCAGAAACCGGGACTCCTTTGGGGATGAGCAGTTCTTC.

V gene TRBV5-4 combines with J gene TRBJ2-2; 8 bases agree with TRBD2. Germline assignment: CDR1 SGHNT and CDR2 YYREEE (reference sequence). Trimming removed 0 bases from V and 6 bases from J; junction bases left unmatched: 13. This CDR3 region has 18 residues. This chain's CDR3 is CASSLGLPGLGGPGELFF. CDR3 bases: TGTGCCAGCAGCTTGGGCTTACCGGGACTAGGGGGGCCCGGGGAGCTGTTTTTT.

V usage is TRBV7-2 and J usage is TRBJ1-2, with D hard to call. Germline CDR1 and CDR2: SGHTA and FQGNSA. The CDR3 totals 13 residues. V was cut by 4 bases and J by 6 bases, with 12 bases left in between. CDR3 region: CASSWRGDDGYTF. The CDR3 nucleotides are TGTGCCAGCAGCTGGCGGGGAGACGATGGCTACACCTTC.

The gene calls are TRBV7-3 and TRBJ2-3, with 9 positions matching TRBD1. CDR3 length: 13 amino acids. Germline CDR1 SGHTA, CDR2 FQGTGA. The V segment lost 8 bases and the J segment 4 bases; nucleotides outside the gene matches: 4. CDR3 nucleotide sequence: TGTGCCAGCTCTGACAGGGGGTCAGATACGCAGTATTTT. Its translation is CASSDRGSDTQYF.

The V and J genes are TRBV18 and TRBJ2-5; 7 bases are shared with TRBD1. The length of the CDR3 is 16 residues. Looked up from germline, CDR1 is KGHSH and CDR2 is LQKENI. Trimming cost V 4 bases and J 5 bases; bases outside gene matches: 13. The chain's CDR3 is CASSLTGTVDFETQYF. The CDR3 bases are TGTGCCAGCTCACTGACCGGGACAGTCGATTTTGAGACCCAGTACTTC.

This clone was picked up a small number of times. The gene calls are TRBV20-1 and TRBJ2-1; the D gene is possibly TRBD1 (5 bases). The CDR3 runs to 11 residues. Germline V gene data show CDR1 as DFQATT and CDR2 as SNEGSKA (reference sequence). The CDR3 DNA reads as TGCAGAGGGGACTCCTACAATGAGCAGTTCTTC. Translating it yields CRGDSYNEQFF.

This clone was detected only once. The chain recombines TRBV3-1 (or the pseudogene TRBV3-2) with TRBJ1-6; the D gene is possibly TRBD1 (5 bases). V dropped 1 base and J dropped 12 bases, with 19 bases sitting between them. The CDR3 contains 16 residues. Germline lookup yields CDR1 LGHDT and CDR2 YNNKEL (reference sequence). The CDR3 loop reads CASSQGSAAGGQPLHF. DNA of the CDR3: TGTGCCAGCAGCCAAGGATCGGCGGCCGGGGGTCAACCCCTCCACTTT.

The V gene is TRBV6-5, the J gene TRBJ2-5, with 11 bases that match TRBD2. Germline V gives CDR1 MNHEY, CDR2 SVGAGI. The J segment lost 5 bases and the V segment lost 8 bases, leaving 10 bases of the junction unmatched. The CDR3 is 15 residues long. The CDR3: CASGDSGGAMETQYF. CDR3 sequence (DNA): TGTGCCAGCGGAGATAGCGGGGGGGCCATGGAGACCCAGTACTTC.

Here the CDR3 reads CASSQADRPGLAGDSGELFF. The CDR3 region has the DNA TGTGCCAGCAGCCAAGCCGACCGCCCGGGACTAGCGGGAGATTCCGGGGAGCTGTTTTTT. The genes are TRBV3-1 (or the pseudogene TRBV3-2) and TRBJ2-2; 14 bases line up with TRBD2. The CDR3 loop spans 20 amino acids. The germline CDR1 and CDR2 sequences are LGHDT and YNNKEL (reference sequence). V lost 1 base and J lost 6; bases outside the gene matches: 13.

V usage is TRBV10-1 and J usage is TRBJ2-1; 12 nucleotides line up with TRBD2. Germline CDR1 WNHNN, CDR2 SYGVQD (reference sequence). The CDR3 length is 23 residues. J gave up 6 bases and V 0 bases, and 24 bases lay outside the gene matches. The CDR3 nucleotides read TGCGCCAGCAGTGAGTCGACGGCCGGGCTCTCTAGCGGGAGGGCCGGACGCGGCAATGAGCAGTTCTTC. Its translation: CASSESTAGLSSGRAGRGNEQFF.

The chain couples TRBV7-2 to TRBJ2-5, with TRBD2 identical over 10 bases. The CDR3 extends over 16 amino acids. Germline V gene data show CDR1 as SGHTA and CDR2 as FQGNSA. V lost 1 base and J lost 5; bases outside the gene matches: 7. The CDR3 nucleotides read TGTGCCAGCAGCTTAGTCGCTAGCGGGGGTTGGGAGACCCAGTACTTC. This codes for CASSLVASGGWETQYF.

The chain links TRBV13 to TRBJ2-1, with D possibly TRBD2 on 6 matching bases. Germline V gene lookup returns CDR1 PRHDT and CDR2 FYEKMQ (reference sequence). The length of the CDR3 is 16 residues. V lost 5 bases and J lost 5, with 19 bases in between. CDR3 DNA: TGTGCCAGCAGCCCCATCTCCGGGGAGGCGGACAATGAGCAGTTCTTC. Its protein product is CASSPISGEADNEQFF.

There are a few counts of this clone. The chain carries TRBV6-1 and TRBJ1-3; 7 nucleotides match TRBD1. Germline trimming cut 2 bases from V and 2 bases from J; bases unmatched to any gene: 3. This CDR3 comprises 15 residues. The germline gives CDR1 MNHNS, CDR2 SASEGT. The CDR3 coding sequence is TGTGCCAGCAGTGAACAGGGGACAGCTGGAAACACCATATATTTT. Its protein is CASSEQGTAGNTIYF.

The chain joins TRBV5-6 to TRBJ2-7; tentative D call: TRBD1 (5 bases). V was shortened by 2 bases and J by 5 bases, with 11 bases between the two germline ends. CDR3 length: 13 residues. Germline CDR1 reads SGHDT; CDR2 reads YYEEEE. CDR3 in DNA: TGTGCCAGCAGCTTCCAGGGAATCAACGAGCAGTACTTC. It codes for CASSFQGINEQYF.

The V call is TRBV6-2 or TRBV6-3, the J call TRBJ1-2; possible D gene TRBD1, 6 bases. The CDR3 sequence is 14 residues long. Trimming cost V 0 bases and J 6 bases, with 11 bases left between them. The germline V gene has CDR1 MNHEY and CDR2 SVGEGT. The CDR3 nucleotides read TGTGCCAGCAGTTACTCGCGGACAGCGCATGGCTACACCTTC. Translating gives CASSYSRTAHGYTF.

The chain combines TRBV9 with TRBJ2-6; D perhaps matches TRBD1 (5 bases). Per germline, CDR1 SGDLS and CDR2 YYNGEE. This CDR3 contains 15 residues. Trimming shortened V by 7 bases and J by 2 bases, and 13 bases separated the two germline ends. Here the CDR3 DNA reads TGTGCCAGCTGCAGGGATTTTCCTGGGGCCAACGTCCTGACTTTC. It yields the protein CASCRDFPGANVLTF.

The gene calls are TRBV5-1 and TRBJ2-7, with D perhaps TRBD1 (6 bases). V was cut by 4 bases and J by 3 bases, with 11 bases left in between. This CDR3 is built from 13 residues. CDR1 SGHRS and CDR2 YFSETQ come from the germline V gene. The DNA for the CDR3 is TGCGCCAGCAGCCGACGGGACAACTACGAGCAGTACTTC. Protein sequence: CASSRRDNYEQYF.

This sequence joins TRBV2 and TRBJ1-1; the D is unclear. V lost 4 bases and J lost 4, with 7 bases in between. The CDR3 is made up of 12 amino acids. Germline V CDR1 and CDR2: SNHLY, FYNNEI. The CDR3 spells CASSGGGTEAFF. The CDR3 DNA is TGTGCCAGCAGTGGGGGAGGCACTGAAGCTTTCTTT. The variable domain in full, completed from reference TRBV2 and TRBJ1-1, reads EPEVTQTPSHQVTQMGQEVILRCVPISNHLYFYWYRQILGQKVEFLVSFYNNEISEKSEIFDDQFSVERPDGSNFTLKIRSTKLEDSAMYFCASSGGGTEAFFGQGTRLTVV.

V gene TRBV4-2 combines with J gene TRBJ2-2; TRBD2 agrees at 10 bases. The germline gives CDR1 LGHNA, CDR2 YNFKEQ. The CDR3 sequence is 16 residues long. The V gene end was trimmed by 0 bases and the J gene end by 6 bases; junction bases not matched to a gene: 4. The CDR3 spells CASSQDGLAGAGELFF. The CDR3 nucleotides are TGTGCCAGCAGCCAAGATGGCCTAGCGGGAGCCGGGGAGCTGTTTTTT.

The rearrangement joins TRBV7-2 to TRBJ2-7; D possibly corresponds to TRBD2 (6 bases). The CDR3 is made up of 14 amino acids. V was trimmed by 0 bases and J by 1 base, leaving 7 bases between them. The V gene's germline CDR1 is SGHTA and CDR2 FQGNSA. The CDR3 DNA follows: TGTGCCAGCAGCTTAGCAGGGAGGTCCTACGAGCAGTACTTC. The encoded protein is CASSLAGRSYEQYF.

The chain employs TRBV4-1 and TRBJ2-2, with D maybe TRBD1 (6 bases). The CDR3 contains 16 residues. The germline V gene encodes CDR1 MGHRA and CDR2 YSYEKL. The ends were cut back, 6 bases at V and 5 bases at J, with 19 bases in the middle. CDR3 nucleotides: TGCGCCAGCAGTGGCTACGGACAGTACCTAACCGGGGAGCTGTTTTTT. It is translated as CASSGYGQYLTGELFF.

The chain links TRBV2 to TRBJ1-4, with no clear D. The V end was cut by 9 bases, the J end by 5 bases, with 19 bases between. The V gene's germline CDR1 is SNHLY and CDR2 FYNNEI. CDR3 length: 15 residues. CDR3 sequence (DNA): TGTGCCAGTTCCCCAGGCGGCAGGAGGAATGAAAAACTGTTTTTT. Translated, it gives CASSPGGRRNEKLFF.

The chain links TRBV9 to TRBJ1-2; 9 positions agree with TRBD1. Unmatched junction bases numbered 3, after V lost 3 bases and J lost 3 bases. Germline assignment: CDR1 SGDLS and CDR2 YYNGEE. The CDR3 runs 14 residues. The CDR3 coding sequence is TGTGCCAGCAGCGGAGACAGGGGGGACTATGGCTACACCTTC. This translates into CASSGDRGDYGYTF.

The V call is TRBV11-1, the J call TRBJ1-1; D gene ambiguous. Trimming pared 1 base from V and 1 base from J, leaving 4 bases between. Germline V gene data show CDR1 as SGHAT and CDR2 as FQDESV (reference sequence). This CDR3 contains 13 residues. CDR3 DNA: TGTGCCAGCAGCTTAGACAGGAACACTGAAGCTTTCTTT. Residues: CASSLDRNTEAFF.

The rearrangement links TRBV10-3 to TRBJ2-5; D not certain. The germline gives CDR1 ENHRY, CDR2 SYGVKD. Trimming cost V 3 bases and J 3 bases, with 14 bases left between them. The length of the CDR3 is 15 residues. The CDR3 protein is CAISDKINREETQYF. CDR3 nucleotides: TGTGCCATCAGTGATAAGATTAACAGAGAAGAGACCCAGTACTTC.

The rearrangement links TRBV5-1 to TRBJ1-2; D unclear. The CDR3 contains 13 residues. Between the trimmed V and J ends, which lost 2 bases and 8 bases, there was a span of 13 bases. Germline values: CDR1 SGHRS, CDR2 YFSETQ. CDR3 sequence: CASSLPGGEGYTF. The CDR3 DNA sequence: TGCGCCAGCAGCTTACCGGGAGGAGAGGGCTACACCTTC.

This chain links TRBV14 with TRBJ2-2; 8 bases are shared with TRBD1. The CDR3 totals 15 residues. Germline V gene sequence: CDR1 SGHDN, CDR2 FVKESK. Trimming at V came to 4 bases and at J to 7 bases, leaving 8 bases not matched to a gene. CDR3 DNA sequence: TGTGCCAGCAGCCTCATCAGGGGGCCGGACGGGGAGCTGTTTTTT. Translating it yields CASSLIRGPDGELFF.

As DNA, the CDR3 is TGTGCCAGCAGCCAAGAAGGGACTCCGGAGACCCAGTACTTC. It is translated as CASSQEGTPETQYF. The chain joins TRBV4-2 to TRBJ2-5; possibly TRBD2 for D (6 bases). Per the germline V gene, CDR1 is LGHNA and CDR2 is YNFKEQ. The CDR3 runs to 14 residues. V lost 0 bases to trimming and J lost 5 bases, with 10 bases between them.